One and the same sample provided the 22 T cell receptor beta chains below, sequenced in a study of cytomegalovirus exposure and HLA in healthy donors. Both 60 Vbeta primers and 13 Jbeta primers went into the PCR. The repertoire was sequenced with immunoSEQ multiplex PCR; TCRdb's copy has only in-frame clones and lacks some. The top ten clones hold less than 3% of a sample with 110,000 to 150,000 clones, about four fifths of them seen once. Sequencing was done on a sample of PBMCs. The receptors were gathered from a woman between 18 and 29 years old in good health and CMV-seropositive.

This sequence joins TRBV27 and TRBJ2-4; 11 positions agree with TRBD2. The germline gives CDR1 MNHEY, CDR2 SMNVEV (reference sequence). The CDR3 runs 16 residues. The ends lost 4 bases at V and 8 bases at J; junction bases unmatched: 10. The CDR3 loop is CASSSGNLAGGDIQYF. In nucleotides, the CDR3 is TGTGCCAGCAGTTCCGGGAACTTAGCGGGGGGGGACATTCAGTACTTC.

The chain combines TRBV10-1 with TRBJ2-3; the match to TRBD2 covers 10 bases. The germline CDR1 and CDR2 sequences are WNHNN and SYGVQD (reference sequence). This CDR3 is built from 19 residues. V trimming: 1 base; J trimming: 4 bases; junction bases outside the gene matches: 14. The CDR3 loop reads CASSELGLAGDRGSDTQYF. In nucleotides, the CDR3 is TGCGCCAGCAGTGAGTTGGGGCTAGCGGGGGATCGTGGTTCAGATACGCAGTATTTT.

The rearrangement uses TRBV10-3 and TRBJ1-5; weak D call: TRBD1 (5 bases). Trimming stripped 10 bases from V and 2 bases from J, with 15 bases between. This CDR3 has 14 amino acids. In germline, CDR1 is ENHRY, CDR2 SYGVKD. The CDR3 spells CASWRAGGNQPQHF. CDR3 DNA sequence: TGTGCCAGCTGGAGGGCGGGGGGCAATCAGCCCCAGCATTTT.

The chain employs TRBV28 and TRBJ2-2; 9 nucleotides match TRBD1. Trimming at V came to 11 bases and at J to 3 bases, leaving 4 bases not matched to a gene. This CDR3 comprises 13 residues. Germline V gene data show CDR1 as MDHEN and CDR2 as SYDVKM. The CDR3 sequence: CASRTGDTGELFF. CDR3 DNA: TGTGCCTCGAGGACAGGGGACACCGGGGAGCTGTTTTTT.

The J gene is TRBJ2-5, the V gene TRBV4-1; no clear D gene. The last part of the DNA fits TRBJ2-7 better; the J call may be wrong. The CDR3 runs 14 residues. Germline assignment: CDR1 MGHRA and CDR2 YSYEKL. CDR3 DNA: TGCGCCAGCAGCCACACGACACCGACCTACGAGCAGTACTTC. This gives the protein CASSHTTPTYEQYF.

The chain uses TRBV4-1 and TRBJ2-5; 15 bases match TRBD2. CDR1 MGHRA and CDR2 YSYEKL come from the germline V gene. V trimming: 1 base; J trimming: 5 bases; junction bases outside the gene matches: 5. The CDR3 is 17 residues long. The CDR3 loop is CASSQGGLAGGQETQYF. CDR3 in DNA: TGCGCCAGCAGCCAAGGCGGACTAGCGGGGGGGCAGGAGACCCAGTACTTC.

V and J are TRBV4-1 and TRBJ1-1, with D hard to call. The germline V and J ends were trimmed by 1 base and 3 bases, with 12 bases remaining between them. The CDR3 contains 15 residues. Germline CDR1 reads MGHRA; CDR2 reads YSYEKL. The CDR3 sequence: CASSQAPLGDTEAFF. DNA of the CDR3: TGCGCCAGCAGCCAAGCTCCCCTCGGTGACACTGAAGCTTTCTTT.

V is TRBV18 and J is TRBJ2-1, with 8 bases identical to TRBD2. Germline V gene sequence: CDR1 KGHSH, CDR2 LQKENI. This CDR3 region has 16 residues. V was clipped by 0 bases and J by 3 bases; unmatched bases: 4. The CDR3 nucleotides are TGTGCCAGCTCACCACCGGTTAGCGGGGTCTACAATGAGCAGTTCTTC. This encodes CASSPPVSGVYNEQFF.

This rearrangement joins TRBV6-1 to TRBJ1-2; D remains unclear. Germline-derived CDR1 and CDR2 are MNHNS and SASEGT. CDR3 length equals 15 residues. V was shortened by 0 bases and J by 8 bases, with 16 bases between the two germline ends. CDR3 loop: CASSEAFGGSEGYTF. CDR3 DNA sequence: TGTGCCAGCAGTGAAGCGTTTGGAGGTTCAGAAGGCTACACCTTC.

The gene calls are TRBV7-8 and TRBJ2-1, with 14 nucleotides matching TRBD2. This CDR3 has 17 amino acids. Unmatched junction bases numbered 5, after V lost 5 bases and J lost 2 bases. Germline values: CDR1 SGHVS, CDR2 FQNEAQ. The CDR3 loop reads CASSPWTSGGTYNEQFF. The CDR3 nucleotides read TGTGCCAGCAGCCCCTGGACTAGCGGGGGGACCTACAATGAGCAGTTCTTC.

The CDR3 DNA reads as TGCGCCAGCAGCTTGGATGCTAGCTCCTATAATTCACCCCTCCACTTT. This encodes CASSLDASSYNSPLHF. V gene TRBV5-1 combines with J gene TRBJ1-6; D is uncertain. Trimming left V 0 bases short and J 0 bases short, with 7 bases between. In germline, CDR1 is SGHRS, CDR2 YFSETQ. The CDR3 length is 16 residues.

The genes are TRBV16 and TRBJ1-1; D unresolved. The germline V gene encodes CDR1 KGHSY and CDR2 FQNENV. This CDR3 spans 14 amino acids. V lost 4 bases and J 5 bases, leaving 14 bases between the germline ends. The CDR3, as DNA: TGTGCCAGCAGCCCACCCCTGAGTCGGACTGAAGCTTTCTTT. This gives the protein CASSPPLSRTEAFF.

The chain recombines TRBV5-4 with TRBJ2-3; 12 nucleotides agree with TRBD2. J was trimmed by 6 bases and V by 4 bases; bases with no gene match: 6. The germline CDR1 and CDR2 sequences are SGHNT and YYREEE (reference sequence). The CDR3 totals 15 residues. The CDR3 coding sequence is TGTGCCAGCAGCACCCGGACTAGCGGGGATGATACGCAGTATTTT. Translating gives CASSTRTSGDDTQYF.

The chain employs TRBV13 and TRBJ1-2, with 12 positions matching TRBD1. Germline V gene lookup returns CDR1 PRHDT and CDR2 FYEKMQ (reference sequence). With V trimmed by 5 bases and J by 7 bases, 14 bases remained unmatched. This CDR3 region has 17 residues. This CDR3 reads CASSGQSPGQGASGYTF. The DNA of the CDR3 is TGTGCCAGCAGCGGACAGTCACCGGGACAGGGGGCTTCTGGCTACACCTTC.

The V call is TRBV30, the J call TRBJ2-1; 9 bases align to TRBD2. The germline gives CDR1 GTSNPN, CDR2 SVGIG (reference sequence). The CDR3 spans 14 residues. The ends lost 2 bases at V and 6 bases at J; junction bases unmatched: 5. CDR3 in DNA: TGTGCCTGGAGTATGGGCGGGGGGGCCAATGAGCAGTTCTTC. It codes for CAWSMGGGANEQFF.

The CDR3 here is CASSAQGGTGELFF. CDR3 sequence (DNA): TGTGCCAGCTCGGCACAGGGTGGCACCGGGGAGCTGTTTTTT. The chain has TRBV6-4 and TRBJ2-2, with a weak D call TRBD1 (6 bases). Trimming took 8 bases from V and 4 from J, leaving 14 bases between them. CDR3 length equals 14 residues. The germline gives CDR1 MRHNA, CDR2 SNTAGT.

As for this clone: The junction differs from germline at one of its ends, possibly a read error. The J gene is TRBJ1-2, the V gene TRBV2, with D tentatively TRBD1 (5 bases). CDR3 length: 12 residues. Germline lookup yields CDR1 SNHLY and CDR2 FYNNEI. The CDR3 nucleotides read TGTGCCAGCAGTGTTCCGGGCCAGGGCTACACTTTC. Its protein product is CASSVPGQGYTF.

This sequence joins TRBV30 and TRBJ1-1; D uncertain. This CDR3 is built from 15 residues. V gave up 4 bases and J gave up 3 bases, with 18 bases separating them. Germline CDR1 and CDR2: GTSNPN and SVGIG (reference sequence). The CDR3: CAWKVFGQAYTEAFF. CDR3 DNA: TGTGCCTGGAAGGTCTTTGGGCAGGCTTACACTGAAGCTTTCTTT.

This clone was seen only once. CDR3: CASSLEVGGGYSNQPQHF. In DNA form, the CDR3 reads TGTGCCAGCAGCTTAGAGGTAGGAGGCGGCTATAGCAATCAGCCCCAGCATTTT. This chain uses TRBV7-6 with TRBJ1-5; D is unresolved. CDR1 SGHVS and CDR2 FNYEAQ come from the germline V gene. V was trimmed by 1 base and J by 0 bases, leaving 16 bases between them. The CDR3 totals 18 residues.

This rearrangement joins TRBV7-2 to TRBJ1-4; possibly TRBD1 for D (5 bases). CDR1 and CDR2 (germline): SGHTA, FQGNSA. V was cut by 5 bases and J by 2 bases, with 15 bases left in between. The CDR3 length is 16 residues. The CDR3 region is CASSLYSGATNEKLFF. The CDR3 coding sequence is TGTGCCAGCAGCCTGTATAGCGGGGCTACTAATGAAAAACTGTTTTTT.

CDR3 coding DNA: TGTGCCAGCAGTATGGGGGCAACTCAAGAAAAAGCTTTCTTT. It is translated as CASSMGATQEKAFF. The chain has TRBV5-4 and TRBJ1-1; D is possibly TRBD1 (6 bases). Per the germline V gene, CDR1 is SGHNT and CDR2 is YYREEE (reference sequence). Deletions cut 5 bases from V and 9 bases from J, with 20 bases between. The length of the CDR3 is 14 residues.

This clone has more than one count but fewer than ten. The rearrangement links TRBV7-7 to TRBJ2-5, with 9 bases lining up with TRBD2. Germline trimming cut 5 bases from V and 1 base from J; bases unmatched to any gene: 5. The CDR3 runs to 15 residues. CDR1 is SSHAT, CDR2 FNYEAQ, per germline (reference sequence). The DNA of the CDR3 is TGTGCCAGCAGCCAAGCGGGGGGTACCCAAGAGACCCAGTACTTC. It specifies CASSQAGGTQETQYF.